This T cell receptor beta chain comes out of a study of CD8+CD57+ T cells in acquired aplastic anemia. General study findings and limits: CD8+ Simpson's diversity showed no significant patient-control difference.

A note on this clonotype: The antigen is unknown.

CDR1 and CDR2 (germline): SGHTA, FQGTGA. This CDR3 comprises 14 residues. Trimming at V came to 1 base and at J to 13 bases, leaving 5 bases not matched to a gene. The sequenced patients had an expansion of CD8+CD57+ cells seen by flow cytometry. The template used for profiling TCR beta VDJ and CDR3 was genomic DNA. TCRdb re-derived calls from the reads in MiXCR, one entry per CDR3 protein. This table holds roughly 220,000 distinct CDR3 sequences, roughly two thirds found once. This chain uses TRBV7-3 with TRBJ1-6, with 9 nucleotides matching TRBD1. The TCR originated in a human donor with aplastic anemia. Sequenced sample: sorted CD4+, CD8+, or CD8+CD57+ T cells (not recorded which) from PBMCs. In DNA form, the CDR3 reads TGTGCCAGCAGCTTAAGACAGGGGGAGTCGCCCCTCCACTTT. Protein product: CASSLRQGESPLHF.